This is a list of T cell receptor beta chains from one sample in a study of spatial heterogeneity in lung cancer. TCRdb analysed the 5' RACE reads with MiXCR anew, one entry per CDR3 protein. The repertoire includes 70,000 to 90,000 distinct CDR3 sequences, 10% to 15% of them detected once, and more than 5.5% sits in the top ten. Sequencing used PBMCs, obtained at surgery. These receptors all come from a male donor with early-stage non-small cell lung cancer. Both conserved end residues are part of each CDR3. A D gene is named only where the DNA matches it firmly. Expanded clones get a size class; other rows say once, few or many, or leave the size out.

d_gene: -; abundance: -; v_gene: TRBV12-3/TRBV12-4; CDR3aa: CASSREPLLGYEQYF
d_gene: TRBD2; abundance: many; v_gene: TRBV15; CDR3aa: CATSRVAGGLETQYF
d_gene: TRBD1; abundance: -; v_gene: TRBV18; CDR3aa: CASSTGTDNSPLHF
d_gene: -; abundance: few; v_gene: TRBV6-2/TRBV6-3; CDR3aa: CASSYGHSSSYEQYF
d_gene: -; abundance: few; v_gene: TRBV29-1; CDR3aa: CSVLAGEETQYF
d_gene: -; abundance: -; v_gene: TRBV9; CDR3aa: CASSPSSHEQYF
d_gene: TRBD2; abundance: many; v_gene: TRBV7-9; CDR3aa: CASSLAAGGRASDTGELFF
d_gene: TRBD1; abundance: few; v_gene: TRBV3-1; CDR3aa: CASSRVQGENIQYF
d_gene: -; abundance: -; v_gene: TRBV10-2; CDR3aa: CASSESLGSPLHF
d_gene: TRBD2; abundance: many; v_gene: TRBV24-1; CDR3aa: CATSDLKGLAREGDTDTQYF
d_gene: -; abundance: -; v_gene: TRBV27; CDR3aa: CASSLSNFGGRITGELFF
d_gene: TRBD1; abundance: few; v_gene: TRBV12-3/TRBV12-4; CDR3aa: CASSRGQANYGYTF
d_gene: TRBD1; abundance: -; v_gene: TRBV12-3/TRBV12-4; CDR3aa: CASSLQGVGSYNEQFF
d_gene: -; abundance: few; v_gene: TRBV6-2/TRBV6-3; CDR3aa: CASGLSATQYF
d_gene: TRBD1; abundance: few; v_gene: TRBV7-3; CDR3aa: CASSPTGQYHNEQFF
d_gene: -; abundance: few; v_gene: TRBV7-2; CDR3aa: CASSREGWRKLFF
d_gene: -; abundance: -; v_gene: TRBV4-1; CDR3aa: CASSQDRQANYGYTF
d_gene: -; abundance: few; v_gene: TRBV5-6; CDR3aa: CASSLMAWGPGQPQHF
d_gene: -; abundance: few; v_gene: TRBV7-9; CDR3aa: CASSLKAGTEAFF
d_gene: -; abundance: -; v_gene: TRBV20-1; CDR3aa: CSARSGTRPSYEQYF
d_gene: -; abundance: few; v_gene: TRBV19; CDR3aa: CASSIQRSTEAFF
d_gene: TRBD1; abundance: few; v_gene: TRBV2; CDR3aa: CASSDSGTGWAAEAFF
d_gene: -; abundance: few; v_gene: TRBV12-3/TRBV12-4; CDR3aa: CASSLGTYNSPLHF
d_gene: TRBD1; abundance: many; v_gene: TRBV15; CDR3aa: CATSRTGIQWNEQFF
d_gene: -; abundance: -; v_gene: TRBV25-1; CDR3aa: CASWDPLSYEQYF
d_gene: -; abundance: -; v_gene: TRBV4-2; CDR3aa: CASSQDRGVHYGYTF
d_gene: -; abundance: -; v_gene: TRBV7-2; CDR3aa: CASSLSYTQYF
d_gene: -; abundance: few; v_gene: TRBV9; CDR3aa: CASSVASRTNGYTF
d_gene: TRBD2; abundance: many; v_gene: TRBV29-1; CDR3aa: CSVETLAGGYNEQFF
d_gene: TRBD1; abundance: few; v_gene: TRBV12-3/TRBV12-4; CDR3aa: CASSPGTGNEQYF
d_gene: -; abundance: few; v_gene: TRBV29-1; CDR3aa: CSVGLAGGESYNEQFF
d_gene: TRBD1; abundance: many; v_gene: TRBV29-1; CDR3aa: CSVTKAGQGWTAFF
d_gene: TRBD2; abundance: -; v_gene: TRBV4-1; CDR3aa: CASSQSSGSVYNEQFF
d_gene: -; abundance: many; v_gene: TRBV7-4; CDR3aa: CASSFNGGVETQYF
d_gene: TRBD2; abundance: -; v_gene: TRBV24-1; CDR3aa: CATSDPGLAGGHNTDTQYF
d_gene: TRBD2; abundance: -; v_gene: TRBV11-2; CDR3aa: CASSPSLGGRGDTQYF
d_gene: TRBD1; abundance: many; v_gene: TRBV9; CDR3aa: CASSAGTGRTEQYF
d_gene: TRBD1; abundance: -; v_gene: TRBV5-1; CDR3aa: CASSPGTADGYTF
d_gene: TRBD1; abundance: few; v_gene: TRBV6-5; CDR3aa: CASSLGQGRETQYF
d_gene: -; abundance: -; v_gene: TRBV27; CDR3aa: CASSFRVADTQYF
d_gene: -; abundance: many; v_gene: TRBV29-1; CDR3aa: CSVERVPNEQFF
d_gene: -; abundance: -; v_gene: TRBV14; CDR3aa: CASSQVYTAPLHF
d_gene: TRBD2; abundance: many; v_gene: TRBV12-3/TRBV12-4; CDR3aa: CASSLTSAYSNEQFF
d_gene: TRBD2; abundance: many; v_gene: TRBV5-5; CDR3aa: CASSGLAVFGDTQYF
d_gene: -; abundance: -; v_gene: TRBV7-9; CDR3aa: CASSLADQETQYF
d_gene: -; abundance: -; v_gene: TRBV6-5; CDR3aa: CASSYSSTAYEQYF
d_gene: -; abundance: many; v_gene: TRBV18; CDR3aa: CASSNQGSTDTQYF
d_gene: -; abundance: many; v_gene: TRBV29-1; CDR3aa: CSVDTDTQYF
d_gene: -; abundance: few; v_gene: TRBV7-8; CDR3aa: CASTPAVDQPQHF
d_gene: -; abundance: -; v_gene: TRBV2; CDR3aa: CASRLGDTQYF
d_gene: -; abundance: many; v_gene: TRBV9; CDR3aa: CASSARGDGETQYF
d_gene: TRBD1; abundance: many; v_gene: TRBV2; CDR3aa: CASTGSETGASTDTQYF
d_gene: TRBD2; abundance: few; v_gene: TRBV6-5; CDR3aa: CASSHGEREVFF
d_gene: -; abundance: -; v_gene: TRBV28; CDR3aa: CASSLRGPYGYTF
d_gene: TRBD1; abundance: -; v_gene: TRBV9; CDR3aa: CASSAAGGGHTEAFF
d_gene: -; abundance: few; v_gene: TRBV5-4; CDR3aa: CASSRGSASSYEQYF
d_gene: TRBD1; abundance: few; v_gene: TRBV5-1; CDR3aa: CASSDRVTDTQYF